This T cell receptor beta chain was sequenced for a study of cytomegalovirus exposure and HLA in healthy donors. Study summary: An earlier analysis identified more than 90 million unique TCR beta sequences in about 179 million T cells.

Concerning this clone: Its antigen is currently unknown.

Overall study results and limits: Despite most TCR sequences being rare, some public TCRs occurred in many donors. By HLA locus, TCR association rates varied in a later analysis, with DRB1 showing the most and HLA-C the fewest.

The PCR contained 60 Vbeta and 13 Jbeta primers. Authors' methods: Counted up in a later analysis, unique TCR beta chains came to 60 million to 95 million, with about 9.9 million shared. The method was immunoSEQ multiplex PCR; TCRdb's version includes in-frame clones alone and lacks a portion of them. V, J and clone size are those of that table, while D and trimming were read from the DNA. The sample consists of around 78,000 clones, about 88% of them appearing once. Sequenced sample: PBMCs. The receptor's source is a woman aged 45-65 years in good health and CMV-seronegative.

The CDR3 region is CASSGGDTEAFF. The CDR3 region has the DNA TGCGCCAGCAGCGGAGGGGACACTGAAGCTTTCTTT. The chain has TRBV4-1 and TRBJ1-1; TRBD1 is a possible D gene (5 bases). V lost 5 bases and J lost 3, with 7 bases in between. Germline lookup yields CDR1 MGHRA and CDR2 YSYEKL. The length of the CDR3 is 12 residues.